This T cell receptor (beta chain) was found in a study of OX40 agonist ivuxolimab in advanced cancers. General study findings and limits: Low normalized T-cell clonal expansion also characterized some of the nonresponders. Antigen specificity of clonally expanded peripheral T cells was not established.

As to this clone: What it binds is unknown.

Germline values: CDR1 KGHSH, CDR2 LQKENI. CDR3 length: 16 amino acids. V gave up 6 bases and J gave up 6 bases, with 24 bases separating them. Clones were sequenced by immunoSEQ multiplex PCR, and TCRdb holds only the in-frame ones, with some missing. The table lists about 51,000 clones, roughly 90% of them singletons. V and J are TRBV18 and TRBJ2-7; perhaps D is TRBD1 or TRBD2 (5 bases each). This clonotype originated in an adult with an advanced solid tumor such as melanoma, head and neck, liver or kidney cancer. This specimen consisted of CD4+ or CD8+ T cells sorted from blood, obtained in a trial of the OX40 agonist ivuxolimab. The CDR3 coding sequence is TGTGCCAGCTCCAACCTGGGGTCGAACTCTGGGACCGAGCAGTACTTC. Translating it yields CASSNLGSNSGTEQYF.